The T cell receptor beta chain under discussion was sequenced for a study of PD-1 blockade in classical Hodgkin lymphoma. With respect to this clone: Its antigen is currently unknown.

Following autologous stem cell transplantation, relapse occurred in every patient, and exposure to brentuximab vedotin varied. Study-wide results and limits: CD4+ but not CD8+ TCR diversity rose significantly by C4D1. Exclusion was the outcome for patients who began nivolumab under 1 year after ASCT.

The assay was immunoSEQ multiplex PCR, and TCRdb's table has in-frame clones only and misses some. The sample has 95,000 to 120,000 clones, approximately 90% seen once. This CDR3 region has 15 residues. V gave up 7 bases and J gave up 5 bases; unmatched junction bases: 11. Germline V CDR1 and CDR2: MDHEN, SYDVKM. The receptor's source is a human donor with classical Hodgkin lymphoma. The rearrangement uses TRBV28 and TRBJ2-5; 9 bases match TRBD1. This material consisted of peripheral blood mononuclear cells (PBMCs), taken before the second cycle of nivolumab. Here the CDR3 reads CASKNTTGTGETQYF. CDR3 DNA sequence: TGTGCCAGCAAAAACACTACAGGGACAGGGGAGACCCAGTACTTC. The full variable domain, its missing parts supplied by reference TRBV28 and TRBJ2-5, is DVKVTQSSRYLVKRTGEKVFLECVQDMDHENMFWYRQDPGLGLRLIYFSYDVKMKEKGDIPEGYSVSREKKERFSLILESASTNQTSMYLCASKNTTGTGETQYFGPGTRLLVL.